This note documents a single TCR beta chain sequence. Its antigen remains unidentified. Matching for age and sex applied to the controls, who were healthy donors. Looked up from germline, CDR1 is SGHAT and CDR2 is FQNNGV. This CDR3 is built from 16 residues. V was pared by 1 base and J by 5 bases, with 10 bases of the junction left unmatched. The data are from a study of CD8 T cells in Susac syndrome. Study-wide results and caveats: The number of individuals included in the study's TCR sequencing and HLA analysis was acknowledged as relatively small.

Random-hexamer reverse transcription was applied to about 0.5 to 1 ug RNA. By means of immunoSEQ multiplex PCR, TCR beta CDR3 spanning 54 Vbeta and 13 Jbeta underwent amplification. TCRdb processed the immunoSEQ multiplex PCR reads anew with MiXCR; each CDR3 protein has one entry. Among approximately 150,000 distinct CDR3 sequences, roughly 95% were seen once, and the ten largest hold 0.084%. This TCR derives from a human donor in good health. The sequenced sample consisted of CD4+ T cells from PBMCs. This chain uses TRBV11-2 with TRBJ1-2; 7 nucleotides agree with TRBD1. The CDR3 nucleotides are TGTGCCAGCAGCTTAGGCCTCAGGGGGATGGGATATGGCTACACCTTC. The encoded protein is CASSLGLRGMGYGYTF.